This TCR beta chain was retrieved from a study of radiotherapy plus CTLA-4 blockade in lung cancer. Findings and limits, study-wide: Response was reportedly best predicted by early blood T cell clone dynamics, with interferon-beta. There was expansion of tumor-derived TCR clones in blood after radiotherapy plus ipilimumab.

Treatment of patients with chemo-refractory metastatic non-small-cell lung cancer consisted of focal radiation plus CTLA-4 blockade with ipilimumab. The assay was immunoSEQ multiplex PCR, and TCRdb's table has in-frame clones only and misses some. The sample has around 56,000 clones, approximately 79% seen once. This clone was seen a few times. Its antigen is unknown. This CDR3 comprises 16 residues. Germline loops: CDR1 SGHVS, CDR2 FQNEAQ. V shed 5 bases and J 5 bases; nucleotides not matched to a gene: 12. The chain uses TRBV7-8 and TRBJ1-5, with TRBD1 identical over 7 bases. Material: peripheral blood, obtained from a patient treated with radiotherapy plus ipilimumab. The TCR comes from a human donor with non-small cell lung cancer who had a complete response to radiotherapy plus ipilimumab. The CDR3 coding sequence is TGTGCCAGCAGCGCGGACAGGCTCAAGAGGGATCAGCCCCAGCATTTT. This codes for CASSADRLKRDQPQHF.